The rows below give T cell receptor beta chains drawn from one sample of a study of graft-versus-host responses after intestinal transplantation. Data came from immunoSEQ multiplex PCR; TCRdb stores just in-frame clones and leaves some out. This repertoire shows over 20,000 clones, 89% found once; its top ten account for 5.1%. Sequenced material: PBMCs, taken roughly 65 days after intestinal transplantation. The receptors shown here come from a human patient who received an intestinal transplant, so some T cells may come from the graft donor. CDR3s include the opening cysteine and the closing phenylalanine or tryptophan. Each record gives: V gene, J gene, D gene, clone size, CDR3 protein, CDR3 DNA. The D gene is left open where the match is weak. Some rows mark clone size as missing; the rest say once, few, many or name a class of expanded clone.

>TRBV7-9|TRBJ2-7|TRBD2|-
CASSLSTSGGTYEQYF
TGTGCCAGCAGCTTAAGTACCAGCGGGGGTACCTACGAGCAGTACTTC
>TRBV2|TRBJ2-2|-|-
CASSVVGSTGELFF
TGTGCCAGCAGTGTTGTGGGTTCCACCGGGGAGCTGTTTTTT
>TRBV4-3|TRBJ2-7|-|-
CASSQDSRSYEQYF
TGCGCCAGCAGCCAAGATTCTAGATCCTACGAGCAGTACTTC
>TRBV9|TRBJ2-4|-|-
CASSPLGPAVLGIQYF
TGTGCCAGCAGCCCCCTAGGCCCCGCCGTGTTGGGCATTCAGTACTTC
>TRBV7-9|TRBJ2-7|-|few
CASSRVQSYEQYF
TGTGCCAGCAGCCGAGTTCAGTCCTACGAGCAGTACTTC
>TRBV19|TRBJ2-7|TRBD1|once
CASNVGETGGEQYF
TGTGCCAGTAACGTAGGCGAGACAGGGGGAGAGCAGTACTTC
>TRBV11-3|TRBJ2-1|-|-
CASSVVGVGEQFF
TGTGCCAGCAGCGTTGTAGGGGTGGGTGAGCAGTTCTTC
>TRBV6-1|TRBJ1-5|-|-
CASSETRGGRLGQPQHF
TGTGCCAGCAGTGAGACGCGTGGGGGGCGCCTGGGTCAGCCCCAGCATTTT
>TRBV18|TRBJ1-5|-|once
CASSPFPFKPSQPQHF
TGTGCCAGCTCACCTTTCCCCTTTAAGCCCAGTCAGCCCCAGCATTTT
>TRBV29-1|TRBJ1-3|-|-
CSVESGFSGNTIYF
TGCAGCGTTGAATCCGGCTTCTCTGGAAACACCATATATTTT
>TRBV9|TRBJ2-7|TRBD1|once
CASSVALDRDPYEQYF
TGTGCCAGCAGCGTAGCCTTGGACAGGGACCCCTACGAGCAGTACTTC
>TRBV5-1|TRBJ1-2|-|-
CASRQGNYGYTF
TGCGCCAGCAGACAGGGAAACTATGGCTACACCTTC
>TRBV4-3|TRBJ2-5|TRBD1|-
CASSGTALGYQETQYF
TGCGCCAGCAGCGGGACAGCATTAGGGTACCAAGAGACCCAGTACTTC
>TRBV28|TRBJ2-4|-|-
CASSLFSSDLLLAKNIQYF
TGTGCCAGCAGTTTATTTTCATCGGATCTCCTACTAGCCAAAAACATTCAGTACTTC
>TRBV30|TRBJ2-7|TRBD1|-
CAWSAGGAYEQYF
TGTGCCTGGAGCGCAGGGGGCGCCTACGAGCAGTACTTC
>TRBV5-8|TRBJ2-7|-|-
CASSTVNANGEQYF
TGTGCCAGCAGCACCGTGAATGCCAACGGCGAGCAGTACTTC
>TRBV19|TRBJ2-3|TRBD1|-
CASSPGQLDTQYF
TGTGCCAGTAGTCCGGGACAGTTAGATACGCAGTATTTT
>TRBV5-1|TRBJ2-2|TRBD2|-
CASSSKVLAGRNTGELFF
TGCGCCAGCAGCTCCAAGGTCTTAGCGGGGAGGAACACCGGGGAGCTGTTTTTT
>TRBV15|TRBJ2-7|-|-
CATSRDLTHPSSYEQYF
TGTGCCACCAGCAGAGATCTTACGCACCCGAGCTCCTACGAGCAGTACTTC
>TRBV7-9|TRBJ2-1|-|-
CASSPTTGAGYNEQFF
TGTGCCAGCAGCCCCACAACAGGGGCGGGGTACAATGAGCAGTTCTTC
>TRBV19|TRBJ1-1|TRBD1|-
CASSFTGGTGTEAFF
TGTGCCAGTAGTTTCACAGGGGGTACGGGCACTGAAGCTTTCTTT
>TRBV5-1|TRBJ1-2|-|-
CASSLGALGYTF
TGCGCCAGCAGCTTGGGGGCTCTCGGCTACACCTTC
>TRBV19|TRBJ2-3|TRBD2|once
CASSWTSGGTDTQYF
TGTGCCAGTAGCTGGACTAGCGGGGGGACAGATACGCAGTATTTT
>TRBV27|TRBJ2-3|-|-
CASSSRDPAADTQYF
TGTGCCAGCAGTTCTCGGGACCCCGCCGCGGATACGCAGTATTTT
>TRBV5-1|TRBJ2-1|TRBD1|-
CASSLPPRTGYYNEQFF
TGCGCCAGCAGCTTACCCCCTCGGACAGGCTACTACAATGAGCAGTTCTTC
>TRBV7-9|TRBJ2-2|-|-
CASSFPDSRLSANTGELFF
TGTGCCAGCAGCTTCCCGGACAGTCGACTTTCCGCGAACACCGGGGAGCTGTTTTTT
>TRBV6-5|TRBJ1-1|-|-
CASSYGGNTEAFF
TGTGCCAGCAGTTACGGCGGGAACACTGAAGCTTTCTTT
>TRBV25-1|TRBJ1-5|-|-
CASSATENQPQHF
TGTGCCAGCAGTGCAACTGAGAATCAGCCCCAGCATTTT
>TRBV10-3|TRBJ2-2|TRBD1|-
CAISVYPGTGGSSGELFF
TGTGCCATCAGTGTATACCCCGGGACAGGGGGATCTTCCGGGGAGCTGTTTTTT
>TRBV9|TRBJ2-1|-|-
CASGTGSSYNEQFF
TGTGCCAGCGGCACGGGGAGCTCCTACAATGAGCAGTTCTTC
>TRBV4-3|TRBJ1-1|-|-
CASSQEEGFLNTEAFF
TGCGCCAGCAGCCAAGAAGAAGGGTTTCTGAACACTGAAGCTTTCTTT
>TRBV5-3|TRBJ2-5|TRBD2|once
CARSLGTSGGKETQYF
TGTGCCAGAAGCCTGGGGACTAGCGGGGGAAAAGAGACCCAGTACTTC
>TRBV13|TRBJ2-1|TRBD1|once
CASSLGTGDSYNEQFF
TGTGCCAGCAGCTTAGGGACAGGGGACTCCTACAATGAGCAGTTCTTC
>TRBV30|TRBJ2-3|TRBD2|once
CAWRSRLASTDTQYF
TGTGCCTGGAGAAGTCGACTAGCTAGCACAGATACGCAGTATTTT
>TRBV19|TRBJ1-5|TRBD1|-
CASSFSGTGEVAAQHF
TGTGCCAGTAGTTTTTCCGGGACAGGGGAGGTCGCGGCCCAGCATTTT
>TRBV10-1|TRBJ2-7|TRBD1|-
CASSAILQGDEQYF
TGCGCCAGCAGTGCGATCCTACAGGGGGACGAGCAGTACTTC
>TRBV29-1|TRBJ2-7|TRBD1|-
CSVEDWSEGQADSYEQYF
TGCAGCGTTGAAGATTGGAGTGAGGGACAGGCCGATTCCTACGAGCAGTACTTC
>TRBV30|TRBJ1-6|-|-
CAWRAPKSPLHF
TGTGCCTGGAGGGCCCCCAAGTCACCCCTCCACTTT
>TRBV5-1|TRBJ2-2|-|-
CASTDRLNTGELFF
TGCGCCAGCACAGACAGATTAAACACCGGGGAGCTGTTTTTT
>TRBV4-3|TRBJ1-6|-|few
CASSQDEGDYNSPLHF
TGCGCCAGCAGCCAAGACGAAGGGGACTATAATTCACCCCTCCACTTT
>TRBV4-3|TRBJ2-3|TRBD1|-
CASSHSDRGEHTQYF
TGCGCCAGCAGCCACTCGGACAGGGGGGAACATACGCAGTATTTT
>TRBV18|TRBJ1-1|-|-
CASSPRDGYTEAFF
TGTGCCAGCTCACCGCGGGACGGATACACTGAAGCTTTCTTT